Listed below are T cell receptor beta chains from one sample, sequenced in a study of blood T cell repertoires in COVID-19. Assay used: immunoSEQ multiplex PCR; TCRdb lists only in-frame clones, some missing. The repertoire includes nearly 400,000 clones, approximately 89% of them detected once, and 1.7% sits in the top ten. What was sequenced was PBMCs or T cells enriched from blood (not recorded which). These receptor sequences come from a woman in her thirties who had recovered from COVID-19. The CDR3 runs from the conserved cysteine through the conserved F or W. D genes are given only for firm matches. A row's size may be missing; if present it is once, few, many or a size class.

TRBV13	TRBJ2-7	.	.	CASSLSRGYEQYF	TGTGCCAGCAGCTTAAGCCGGGGATACGAGCAGTACTTC
TRBV18	TRBJ2-5	.	.	CASSPSQETQYF	TGTGCCAGCTCACCCAGCCAAGAGACCCAGTACTTC
TRBV19	TRBJ2-7	.	.	CASSMGGSPSYEQYF	TGTGCCAGTAGTATGGGAGGTTCCCCCTCCTACGAGCAGTACTTC
TRBV27	TRBJ1-4	once	.	CASSLGGENEKLFF	TGTGCCAGCAGTTTAGGGGGGGAGAATGAAAAACTGTTTTTT
TRBV11-2	TRBJ1-1	.	.	CASSRGNTEAFF	TGTGCCAGCTCTCGGGGAAACACTGAAGCTTTCTTT
TRBV7-2	TRBJ1-3	.	.	CASSFIGNTIYF	TGTGCCAGCAGCTTCATCGGGAACACCATATATTTT
TRBV5-1	TRBJ1-2	once	TRBD1	CASSLGHGTDSTYTF	TGCGCCAGCAGCTTGGGCCACGGGACAGATTCTACCTACACCTTC
TRBV5-1	TRBJ2-1	.	.	CASSLGTNEQFF	TGCGCCAGCAGCTTGGGTACAAATGAGCAGTTCTTC
TRBV10-3	TRBJ1-6	.	TRBD1	CAIRERQGNSPLHF	TGTGCCATCCGAGAAAGACAGGGGAATTCACCCCTCCACTTT
TRBV19	TRBJ1-2	.	.	CASSIGDFNYGYTF	TGTGCCAGTAGTATAGGAGATTTTAACTATGGCTACACCTTC
TRBV18	TRBJ1-1	.	.	CASSPTVNTEAFF	TGTGCCAGCTCACCCACAGTGAACACTGAAGCTTTCTTT
TRBV10-3	TRBJ2-3	.	.	CAISEPADRIAPGTQYF	TGTGCCATCAGTGAACCTGCAGACAGGATAGCGCCAGGCACGCAGTATTTT
TRBV2	TRBJ1-6	.	TRBD1	CASTGQGGSPLHF	TGTGCCAGCACCGGACAGGGCGGCTCACCCCTCCACTTT
TRBV28	TRBJ1-5	.	.	CASSFLGGGSQPQHF	TGTGCCAGCAGTTTTCTCGGGGGGGGAAGTCAGCCCCAGCATTTT
TRBV9	TRBJ2-1	.	TRBD2	CASNPSGGGGEQFF	TGTGCCAGTAACCCCTCGGGAGGCGGGGGGGAGCAGTTCTTC
TRBV2	TRBJ1-5	.	.	CASSEEVKPQHF	TGTGCCAGCAGTGAGGAGGTGAAGCCCCAGCATTTT
TRBV7-9	TRBJ1-1	.	.	CASSLFLPGAEAFF	TGTGCCAGCAGCTTATTCCTGCCGGGGGCTGAAGCTTTCTTT
TRBV14	TRBJ2-2	.	.	CASTGNSNTGELFF	TGTGCCAGCACCGGGAATTCGAACACCGGGGAGCTGTTTTTT
TRBV18	TRBJ2-1	.	.	CASSPSVGSGRAEQFF	TGTGCCAGCTCACCAAGCGTAGGAAGCGGACGGGCAGAGCAGTTCTTC
TRBV11-2	TRBJ2-1	.	.	CASSRTVLASTYNEQFF	TGTGCCAGCAGCCGGACGGTTCTAGCGAGTACCTACAATGAGCAGTTCTTC
TRBV7-3	TRBJ2-2	.	TRBD1	CASSSGQHTGELFF	TGTGCCAGCAGCTCGGGACAGCACACCGGGGAGCTGTTTTTT
TRBV7-9	TRBJ1-2	.	TRBD1	CASSLAGGEGYTF	TGTGCCAGCAGCTTAGCAGGGGGCGAGGGCTACACCTTC